The sequence of this T cell receptor (beta chain) was determined in a study of blood T cell repertoires in COVID-19. Study details: The analysed material was cDNA or gDNA that came from T cells, B-cell-depleted T cells, or PBMCs.

Trimming left V 6 bases short and J 7 bases short, with 10 bases between. The CDR3 loop spans 12 amino acids. Germline CDR1 and CDR2: ENHRY and SYGVKD. Measured with immunoSEQ multiplex PCR; TCRdb has only the in-frame clones, and not every one. The table records 95,000 to 150,000 clones, around 80% of them present only once. Sequenced material: peripheral blood. This clonotype originated in an elderly man with active or convalescent COVID-19. The chain joins TRBV10-3 to TRBJ1-5; a weak D match, TRBD1 (5 bases). The CDR3 sequence: CAISGGGQPQHF. The CDR3 DNA follows: TGTGCCATCAGCGGGGGAGGCCAGCCCCAGCATTTT.